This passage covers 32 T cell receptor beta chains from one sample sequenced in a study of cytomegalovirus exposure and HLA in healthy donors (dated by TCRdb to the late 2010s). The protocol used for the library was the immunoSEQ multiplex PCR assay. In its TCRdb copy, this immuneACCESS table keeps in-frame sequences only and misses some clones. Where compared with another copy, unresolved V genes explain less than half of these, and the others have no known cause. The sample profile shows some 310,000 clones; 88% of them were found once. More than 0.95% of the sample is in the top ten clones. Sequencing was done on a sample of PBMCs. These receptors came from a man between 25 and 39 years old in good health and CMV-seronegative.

The CDR3 DNA reads as TGCGCCAGCAGAACCGGGACAGAAGCTTTCTTT. Residues: CASRTGTEAFF. This sequence joins TRBV5-1 and TRBJ1-1; a weak D match, TRBD1 (6 bases). V lost 5 bases, J lost 8 bases, and 10 bases lay in between. Germline CDR1 reads SGHRS; CDR2 reads YFSETQ. The CDR3 is 11 amino acids.

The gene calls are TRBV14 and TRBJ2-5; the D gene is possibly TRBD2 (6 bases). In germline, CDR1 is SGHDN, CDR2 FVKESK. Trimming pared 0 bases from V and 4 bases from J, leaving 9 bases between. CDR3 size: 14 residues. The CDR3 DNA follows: TGTGCCAGCAGCCAAGATCGCGGGGCAGAGACCCAGTACTTC. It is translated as CASSQDRGAETQYF.

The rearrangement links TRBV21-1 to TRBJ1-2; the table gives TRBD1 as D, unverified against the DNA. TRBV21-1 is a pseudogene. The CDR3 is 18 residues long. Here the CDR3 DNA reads TGTGCCAGCAGCAAAGGCAGGGGGACGGGGTCCCGATTCTGGGGCTACACCTTC. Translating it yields CASSKGRGTGSRFWGYTF.

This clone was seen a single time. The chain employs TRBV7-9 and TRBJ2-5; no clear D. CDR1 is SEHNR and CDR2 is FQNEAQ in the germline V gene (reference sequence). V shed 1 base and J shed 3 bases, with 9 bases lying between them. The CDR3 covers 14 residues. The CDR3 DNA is TGTGCCAGCAGCTTAGTGGCCGCAGAAGAGACCCAGTACTTC. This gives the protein CASSLVAAEETQYF. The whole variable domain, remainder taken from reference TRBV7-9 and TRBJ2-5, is DTGVSQNPRHKITKRGQNVTFRCDPISEHNRLYWYRQTLGQGPEFLTYFQNEAQLEKSRLLSDRFSAERPKGSFSTLEIQRTEQGDSAMYLCASSLVAAEETQYFGPGTRLLVL.

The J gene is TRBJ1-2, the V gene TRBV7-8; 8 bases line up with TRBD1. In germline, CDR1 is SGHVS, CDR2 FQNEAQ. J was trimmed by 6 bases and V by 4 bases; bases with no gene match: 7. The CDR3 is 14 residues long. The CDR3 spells CASSSQGASDGYTF. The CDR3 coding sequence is TGTGCCAGCAGCTCTCAGGGGGCCAGTGATGGCTACACCTTC.

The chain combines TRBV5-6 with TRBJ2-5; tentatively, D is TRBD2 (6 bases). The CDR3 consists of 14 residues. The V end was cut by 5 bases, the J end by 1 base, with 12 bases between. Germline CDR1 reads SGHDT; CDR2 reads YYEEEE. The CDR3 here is CASSGTGVQETQYF. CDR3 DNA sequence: TGTGCCAGCAGTGGGACTGGAGTCCAAGAGACCCAGTACTTC.

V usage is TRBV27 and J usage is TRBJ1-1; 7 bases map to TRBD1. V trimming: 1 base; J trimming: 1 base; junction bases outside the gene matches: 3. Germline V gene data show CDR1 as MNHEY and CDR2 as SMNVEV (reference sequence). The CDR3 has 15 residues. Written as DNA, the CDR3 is TGTGCCAGCAGTTTATACCAGGGGGGGAACACTGAAGCTTTCTTT. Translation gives CASSLYQGGNTEAFF.

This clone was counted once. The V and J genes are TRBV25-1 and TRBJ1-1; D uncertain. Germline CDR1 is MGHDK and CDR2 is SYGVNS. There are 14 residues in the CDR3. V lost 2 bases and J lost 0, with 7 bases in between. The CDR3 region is CASSESPMNTEAFF. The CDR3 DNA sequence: TGTGCCAGCAGTGAAAGCCCTATGAACACTGAAGCTTTCTTT.

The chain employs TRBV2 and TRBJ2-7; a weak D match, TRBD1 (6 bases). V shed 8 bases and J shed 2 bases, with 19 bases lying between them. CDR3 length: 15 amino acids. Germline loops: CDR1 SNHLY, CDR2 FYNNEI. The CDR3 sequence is CASRMGAGFTYEQYF. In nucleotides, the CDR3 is TGTGCCAGCCGGATGGGGGCAGGGTTCACCTACGAGCAGTACTTC.

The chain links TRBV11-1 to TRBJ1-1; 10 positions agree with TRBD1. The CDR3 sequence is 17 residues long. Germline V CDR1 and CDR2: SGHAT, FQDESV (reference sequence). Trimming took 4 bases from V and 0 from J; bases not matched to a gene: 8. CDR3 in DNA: TGTGCCAGCAGCTCCCCCGGGACAGGGGTTGTGAACACTGAAGCTTTCTTT. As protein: CASSSPGTGVVNTEAFF.

The CDR3 DNA follows: TGTGCCAGCAAAATCGACAGGGTATGGGTTGAAAAACTGTTTTTT. This encodes CASKIDRVWVEKLFF. This chain joins TRBV14 and TRBJ1-4, with 7 bases fitting TRBD1. Losses at the gene ends were 7 bases for V and 7 bases for J; bases not matched to a gene: 12. Germline V lookup: CDR1 SGHDN, CDR2 FVKESK. The CDR3 spans 15 residues.

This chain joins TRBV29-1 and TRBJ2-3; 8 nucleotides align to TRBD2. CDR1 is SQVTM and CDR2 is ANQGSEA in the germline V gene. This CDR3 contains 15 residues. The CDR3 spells CTSTQAREATDTQYF. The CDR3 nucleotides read TGCACCAGTACACAGGCGCGGGAGGCCACAGATACGCAGTATTTT.

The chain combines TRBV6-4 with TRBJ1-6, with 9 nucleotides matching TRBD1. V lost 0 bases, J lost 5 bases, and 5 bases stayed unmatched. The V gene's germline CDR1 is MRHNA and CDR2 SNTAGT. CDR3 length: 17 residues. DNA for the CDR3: TGTGCCAGCAGTGACTCTTACAGGGGGCCGGATAATTCACCCCTCCACTTT. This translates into CASSDSYRGPDNSPLHF.

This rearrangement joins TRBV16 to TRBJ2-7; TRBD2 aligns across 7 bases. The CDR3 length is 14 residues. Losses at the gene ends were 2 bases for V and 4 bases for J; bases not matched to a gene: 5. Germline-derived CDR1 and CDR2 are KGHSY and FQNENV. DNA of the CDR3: TGTGCCAGCAGCCAAGATATGGGAGGGTACGAGCAGTACTTC. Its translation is CASSQDMGGYEQYF. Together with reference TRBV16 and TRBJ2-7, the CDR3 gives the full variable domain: GEEVAQTPKHLVRGEGQKAKLYCAPIKGHSYVFWYQQVLKNEFKFLISFQNENVFDETGMPKERFSAKCLPNSPCSLEIQATKLEDSAVYFCASSQDMGGYEQYFGPGTRLTVT.

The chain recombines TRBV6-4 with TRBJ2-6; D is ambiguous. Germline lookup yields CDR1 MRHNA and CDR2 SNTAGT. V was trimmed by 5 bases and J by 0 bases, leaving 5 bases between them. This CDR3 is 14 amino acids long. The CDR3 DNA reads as TGTGCCAGCAGTCAAATCTCTGGGGCCAACGTCCTGACTTTC. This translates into CASSQISGANVLTF.

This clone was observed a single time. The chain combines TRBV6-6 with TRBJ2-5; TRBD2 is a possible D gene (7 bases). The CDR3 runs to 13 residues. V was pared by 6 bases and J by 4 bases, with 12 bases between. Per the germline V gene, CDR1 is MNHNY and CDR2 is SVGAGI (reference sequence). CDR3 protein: CASSQRGAETQYF. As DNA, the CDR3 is TGTGCCAGCAGCCAACGGGGGGCAGAGACCCAGTACTTC.

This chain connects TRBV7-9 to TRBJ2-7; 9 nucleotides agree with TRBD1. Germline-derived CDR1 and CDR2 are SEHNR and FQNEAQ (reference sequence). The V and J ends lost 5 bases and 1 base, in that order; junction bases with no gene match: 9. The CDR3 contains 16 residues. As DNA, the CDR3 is TGTGCCAGCAGCAACCATTGGACAGGGGTATCCTACGAGCAGTACTTC. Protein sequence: CASSNHWTGVSYEQYF.

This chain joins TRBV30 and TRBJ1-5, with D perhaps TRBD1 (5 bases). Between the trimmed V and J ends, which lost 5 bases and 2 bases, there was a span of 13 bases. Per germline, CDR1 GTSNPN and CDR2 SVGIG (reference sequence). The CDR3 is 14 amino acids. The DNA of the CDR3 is TGTGCCTGGGCCCGGGGGACCGGCAATCAGCCCCAGCATTTT. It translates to CAWARGTGNQPQHF.

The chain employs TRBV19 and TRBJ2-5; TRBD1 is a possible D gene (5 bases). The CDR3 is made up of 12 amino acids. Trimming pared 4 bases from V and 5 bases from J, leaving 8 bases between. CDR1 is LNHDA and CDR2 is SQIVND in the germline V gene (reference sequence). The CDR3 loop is CASSNKGETQYF. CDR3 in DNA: TGTGCCAGTAGTAATAAGGGGGAGACCCAGTACTTC.

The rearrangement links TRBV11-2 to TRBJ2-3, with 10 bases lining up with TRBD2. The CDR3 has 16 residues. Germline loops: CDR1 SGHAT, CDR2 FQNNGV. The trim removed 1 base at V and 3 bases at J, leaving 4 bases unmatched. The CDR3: CASSLVAGGRTDTQYF. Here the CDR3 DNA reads TGTGCCAGCAGCTTAGTAGCGGGGGGTAGGACAGATACGCAGTATTTT.

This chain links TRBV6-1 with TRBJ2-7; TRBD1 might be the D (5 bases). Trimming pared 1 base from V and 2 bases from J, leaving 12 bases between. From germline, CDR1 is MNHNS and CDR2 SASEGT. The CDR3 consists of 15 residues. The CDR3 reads CASSEGTPPPYEQYF. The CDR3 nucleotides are TGTGCCAGCAGTGAAGGGACACCTCCCCCCTACGAGCAGTACTTC.

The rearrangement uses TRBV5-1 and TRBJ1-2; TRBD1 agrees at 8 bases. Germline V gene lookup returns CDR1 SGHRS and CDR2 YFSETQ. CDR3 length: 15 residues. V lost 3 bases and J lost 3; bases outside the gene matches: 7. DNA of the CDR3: TGCGCCAGCAGCTCAGCAGGACAGGGCTACTATGGCTACACCTTC. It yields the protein CASSSAGQGYYGYTF.

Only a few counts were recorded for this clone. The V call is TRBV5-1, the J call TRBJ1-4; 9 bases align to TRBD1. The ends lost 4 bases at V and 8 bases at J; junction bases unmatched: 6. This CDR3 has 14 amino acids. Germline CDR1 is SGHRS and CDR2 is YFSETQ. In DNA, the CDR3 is TGCGCCAGCAGCCCCAGACAGGGGGGAGAAAAACTGTTTTTT. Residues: CASSPRQGGEKLFF.

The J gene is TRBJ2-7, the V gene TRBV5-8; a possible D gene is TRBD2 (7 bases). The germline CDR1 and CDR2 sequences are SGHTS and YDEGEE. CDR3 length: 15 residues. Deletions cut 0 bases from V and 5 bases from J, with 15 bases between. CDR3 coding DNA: TGTGCCAGCAGCTTGGCCGGGGGGCTGTGGGACGAGCAGTACTTC. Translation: CASSLAGGLWDEQYF.

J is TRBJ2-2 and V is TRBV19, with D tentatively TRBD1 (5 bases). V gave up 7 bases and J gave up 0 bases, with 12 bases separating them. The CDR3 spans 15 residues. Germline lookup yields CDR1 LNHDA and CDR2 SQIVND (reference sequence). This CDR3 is CASNPGQTNTGELFF. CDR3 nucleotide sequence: TGTGCCAGTAACCCCGGACAAACGAACACCGGGGAGCTGTTTTTT.

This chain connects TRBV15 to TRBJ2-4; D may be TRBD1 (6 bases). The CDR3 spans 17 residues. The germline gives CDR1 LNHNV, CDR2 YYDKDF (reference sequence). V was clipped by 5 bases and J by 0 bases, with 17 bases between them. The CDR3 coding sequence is TGTGCCACCAGCGGCTATGGACAGCAATTAGCCAAAAACATTCAGTACTTC. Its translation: CATSGYGQQLAKNIQYF.

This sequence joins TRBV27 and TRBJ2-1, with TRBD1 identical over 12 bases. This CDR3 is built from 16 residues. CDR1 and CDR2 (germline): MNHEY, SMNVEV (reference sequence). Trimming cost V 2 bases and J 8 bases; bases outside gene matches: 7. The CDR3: CASSLKGQGAYDEQFF. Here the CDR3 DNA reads TGTGCCAGCAGTTTAAAGGGACAGGGGGCATACGATGAGCAGTTCTTC.

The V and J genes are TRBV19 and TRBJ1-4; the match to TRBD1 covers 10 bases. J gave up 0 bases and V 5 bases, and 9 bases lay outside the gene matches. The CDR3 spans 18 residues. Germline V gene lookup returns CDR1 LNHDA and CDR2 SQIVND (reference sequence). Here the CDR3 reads CASSFYWTGGATNEKLFF. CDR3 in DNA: TGTGCCAGTAGTTTTTACTGGACAGGGGGGGCAACTAATGAAAAACTGTTTTTT.

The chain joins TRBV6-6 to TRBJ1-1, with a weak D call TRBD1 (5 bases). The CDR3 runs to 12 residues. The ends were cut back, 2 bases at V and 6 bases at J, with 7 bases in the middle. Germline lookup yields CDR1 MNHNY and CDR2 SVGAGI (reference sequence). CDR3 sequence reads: CASSYGGSEAFF. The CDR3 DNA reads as TGTGCCAGCAGTTACGGGGGGTCTGAAGCTTTCTTT.

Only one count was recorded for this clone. The CDR3 loop reads CASLQSGNTEAFF. The CDR3 DNA follows: TGTGCCAGCCTCCAGTCAGGCAACACTGAAGCTTTCTTT. The rearrangement joins TRBV5-6 to TRBJ1-1, with D uncertain. The CDR3 extends over 13 amino acids. Trimming left V 7 bases short and J 2 bases short, with 12 bases between. Per germline, CDR1 SGHDT and CDR2 YYEEEE.

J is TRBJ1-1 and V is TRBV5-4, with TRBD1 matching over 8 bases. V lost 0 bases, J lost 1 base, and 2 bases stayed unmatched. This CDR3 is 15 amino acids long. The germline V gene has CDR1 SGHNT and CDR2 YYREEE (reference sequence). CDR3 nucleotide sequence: TGTGCCAGCAGCTTGGGACAGGGGAGGAACACTGAAGCTTTCTTT. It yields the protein CASSLGQGRNTEAFF.

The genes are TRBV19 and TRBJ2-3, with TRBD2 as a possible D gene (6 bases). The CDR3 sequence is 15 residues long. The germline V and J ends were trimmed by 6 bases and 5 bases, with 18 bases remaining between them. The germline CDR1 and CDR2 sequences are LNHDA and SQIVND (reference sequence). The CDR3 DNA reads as TGTGCCAGTAGACCCCCCGGGACTGAAAAAGATACGCAGTATTTT. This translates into CASRPPGTEKDTQYF. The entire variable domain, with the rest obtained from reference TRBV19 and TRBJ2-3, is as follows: DGGITQSPKYLFRKEGQNVTLSCEQNLNHDAMYWYRQDPGQGLRLIYYSQIVNDFQKGDIAEGYSVSREKKESFPLTVTSAQKNPTAFYLCASRPPGTEKDTQYFGPGTRLTVL.